The 17 T cell receptor beta chains reported below all come from one sample, sequenced in a study of blood T cell repertoires in COVID-19. Only in-frame clones appear in the TCRdb table, and some are missing; sequencing was by immunoSEQ multiplex PCR. This sample has fewer than 85,000 clones, with 88% found just once. Input material: peripheral blood. Receptors originate from a human donor in a cohort sampled during active COVID-19.

This sequence joins TRBV6-5 and TRBJ2-5; possibly TRBD2 for D (6 bases). Trimming took off 4 bases at V and 4 bases at J, with 16 bases between the two ends. The CDR3 is 15 residues long. Germline V gives CDR1 MNHEY, CDR2 SVGAGI. The CDR3 here is CASSSLTSRRETQYF. The CDR3 DNA sequence: TGTGCCAGCAGTTCTCTAACTAGCCGTCGAGAGACCCAGTACTTC.

The J gene is TRBJ1-5, the V gene TRBV30; D is perhaps TRBD1 (5 bases). Germline V gene lookup returns CDR1 GTSNPN and CDR2 SVGIG (reference sequence). CDR3 length equals 15 residues. Trimming stripped 1 base from V and 6 bases from J, with 16 bases between. The CDR3 protein is CAWSDGSGGGQPQHF. DNA of the CDR3: TGTGCCTGGAGTGACGGGTCGGGGGGTGGTCAGCCCCAGCATTTT.

The rearrangement links TRBV27 to TRBJ1-3; TRBD1 aligns across 7 bases. This CDR3 is built from 16 residues. CDR1 is MNHEY and CDR2 is SMNVEV in the germline V gene (reference sequence). The junction had 10 bases not matched to a gene; V was cut back by 5 bases and J by 3 bases. The CDR3 DNA follows: TGTGCCAGCAGTCGCGCAGGGGGATCGGGTGGAAACACCATATATTTT. It is translated as CASSRAGGSGGNTIYF.

The sample holds one count of this clone. The chain uses TRBV13 and TRBJ2-3; a possible D gene is TRBD2 (7 bases). This CDR3 has 16 residues. V was clipped by 6 bases and J by 3 bases, with 19 bases between them. Germline V gene data show CDR1 as PRHDT and CDR2 as FYEKMQ (reference sequence). DNA of the CDR3: TGTGCCAGCAGTTCTTCAAGGGGGGGTTCTACAGATACGCAGTATTTT. Encoded protein: CASSSSRGGSTDTQYF.

This chain uses TRBV5-6 with TRBJ2-3; D might be TRBD2 (7 bases). CDR1 is SGHDT and CDR2 is YYEEEE in the germline V gene. The CDR3 runs to 15 residues. Trimming removed 4 bases from V and 3 bases from J, with 15 bases in between. CDR3 sequence reads: CASSATGRGTDTQYF. The CDR3 bases are TGTGCCAGCAGCGCCACAGGGAGGGGGACAGATACGCAGTATTTT.

The genes are TRBV19 and TRBJ2-2; TRBD1 matches at 9 bases. This CDR3 is built from 14 residues. Unmatched junction bases numbered 4, after V lost 6 bases and J lost 5 bases. Germline V lookup: CDR1 LNHDA, CDR2 SQIVND (reference sequence). The CDR3, as DNA: TGTGCCAGTAGGTTCGGGACAGGGACCGGGGAGCTGTTTTTT. As protein: CASRFGTGTGELFF. Drawing the rest from reference TRBV19 and TRBJ2-2, the complete variable domain is DGGITQSPKYLFRKEGQNVTLSCEQNLNHDAMYWYRQDPGQGLRLIYYSQIVNDFQKGDIAEGYSVSREKKESFPLTVTSAQKNPTAFYLCASRFGTGTGELFFGEGSRLTVL.

This chain uses TRBV10-3 with TRBJ1-2; 7 bases are a match to TRBD1. The CDR3 totals 16 residues. Unmatched junction bases numbered 15, after V lost 4 bases and J lost 7 bases. Per the germline V gene, CDR1 is ENHRY and CDR2 is SYGVKD. CDR3: CAISGDRVGDFAGYTF. CDR3 coding DNA: TGTGCCATCAGTGGCGACAGGGTGGGGGATTTCGCTGGCTACACCTTC.

V gene TRBV28 combines with J gene TRBJ2-1, with 7 bases fitting TRBD2. Unmatched junction bases numbered 9, after V lost 5 bases and J lost 8 bases. Germline CDR1 and CDR2: MDHEN and SYDVKM. This CDR3 region has 14 residues. CDR3 bases: TGTGCCAGCAGTCTCCCTCCGGGAGGCCATGAGCAGTTCTTC. Protein sequence: CASSLPPGGHEQFF. Supplemented by reference TRBV28 and TRBJ2-1, the full variable domain reads DVKVTQSSRYLVKRTGEKVFLECVQDMDHENMFWYRQDPGLGLRLIYFSYDVKMKEKGDIPEGYSVSREKKERFSLILESASTNQTSMYLCASSLPPGGHEQFFGPGTRLTVL.

V usage is TRBV19 and J usage is TRBJ2-7; a weak D match, TRBD2 (6 bases). V was shortened by 5 bases and J by 3 bases, with 17 bases between the two germline ends. The germline gives CDR1 LNHDA, CDR2 SQIVND (reference sequence). CDR3 length equals 15 residues. The CDR3 bases are TGTGCCAGTAGTGTGTCGCAGCGGGCGATCTACGAGCAGTACTTC. Its translation: CASSVSQRAIYEQYF. Complete variable domain (other parts from reference TRBV19 and TRBJ2-7): DGGITQSPKYLFRKEGQNVTLSCEQNLNHDAMYWYRQDPGQGLRLIYYSQIVNDFQKGDIAEGYSVSREKKESFPLTVTSAQKNPTAFYLCASSVSQRAIYEQYFGPGTRLTVT.

The chain recombines TRBV5-1 with TRBJ1-1; 9 nucleotides line up with TRBD1. CDR3 size: 16 residues. V was pared by 4 bases and J by 1 base, with 8 bases of the junction left unmatched. Germline CDR1 SGHRS, CDR2 YFSETQ. The CDR3 here is CASSLGTGQGNTEAFF. As DNA, the CDR3 is TGCGCCAGCAGCCTAGGGACGGGACAGGGGAACACTGAAGCTTTCTTT.

The CDR3 region is CASSQQPGLAGVNEQFF. CDR3 in DNA: TGCGCCAGCAGCCAACAACCGGGACTAGCGGGAGTGAATGAGCAGTTCTTC. The chain uses TRBV4-1 and TRBJ2-1; 14 bases are shared with TRBD2. The V gene end was trimmed by 2 bases and the J gene end by 7 bases; junction bases not matched to a gene: 7. The V gene's germline CDR1 is MGHRA and CDR2 YSYEKL. The CDR3 runs 17 residues.

The chain couples TRBV18 to TRBJ1-1; D is unresolved. V was cut by 3 bases and J by 0 bases, with 5 bases left in between. Looked up from germline, CDR1 is KGHSH and CDR2 is LQKENI. The CDR3 has 13 residues. The CDR3 reads CASSPSMNTEAFF. In nucleotides, the CDR3 is TGTGCCAGCTCACCGAGCATGAACACTGAAGCTTTCTTT. The full variable domain, in which reference TRBV18 and TRBJ1-1 provide the parts outside the CDR3, is NAGVMQNPRHLVRRRGQEARLRCSPMKGHSHVYWYRQLPEEGLKFMVYLQKENIIDESGMPKERFSAEFPKEGPSILRIQQVVRGDSAAYFCASSPSMNTEAFFGQGTRLTVV.

The CDR3 reads CATSFDVGGEQYF. The CDR3 DNA is TGTGCCACCAGCTTCGACGTAGGGGGCGAGCAGTACTTC. The J gene is TRBJ2-7, the V gene TRBV24-1, with D possibly matching TRBD1 (6 bases). CDR3 length: 13 residues. V lost 7 bases and J 6 bases, leaving 15 bases between the germline ends. The germline CDR1 and CDR2 sequences are KGHDR and SFDVKD.

V gene TRBV4-1 combines with J gene TRBJ1-2, with 10 bases aligning to TRBD1. V was pared by 4 bases and J by 3 bases, with 8 bases of the junction left unmatched. This CDR3 has 16 amino acids. Germline loops: CDR1 MGHRA, CDR2 YSYEKL. CDR3 coding DNA: TGCGCCAGCAGCCCCGGGACAGGGGATCTCGACTATGGCTACACCTTC. This codes for CASSPGTGDLDYGYTF.

The genes are TRBV6-1 and TRBJ1-5; D is perhaps TRBD1 (5 bases). This CDR3 has 16 amino acids. In germline, CDR1 is MNHNS, CDR2 SASEGT. V was pared by 4 bases and J by 4 bases, with 17 bases between. CDR3 residues: CASSGQQAVQNQPQHF. DNA of the CDR3: TGTGCCAGCAGTGGTCAACAGGCAGTCCAAAATCAGCCCCAGCATTTT.

The rearrangement uses TRBV30 and TRBJ2-5, with 8 bases fitting TRBD2. The CDR3 spans 15 residues. Germline values: CDR1 GTSNPN, CDR2 SVGIG (reference sequence). The J segment lost 5 bases and the V segment lost 1 base, leaving 9 bases of the junction unmatched. The CDR3: CAWSDPGGAVETQYF. The CDR3 DNA reads as TGTGCCTGGAGTGACCCCGGGGGGGCGGTGGAGACCCAGTACTTC.

The V and J genes are TRBV9 and TRBJ2-5; 15 nucleotides agree with TRBD2. In germline, CDR1 is SGDLS, CDR2 YYNGEE. Trimming at V came to 4 bases and at J to 2 bases, leaving 3 bases not matched to a gene. The CDR3 spans 16 residues. The CDR3 spells CASSKGTSGGQETQYF. For the CDR3, the DNA is TGTGCCAGCAGCAAGGGGACTAGCGGGGGGCAAGAGACCCAGTACTTC.